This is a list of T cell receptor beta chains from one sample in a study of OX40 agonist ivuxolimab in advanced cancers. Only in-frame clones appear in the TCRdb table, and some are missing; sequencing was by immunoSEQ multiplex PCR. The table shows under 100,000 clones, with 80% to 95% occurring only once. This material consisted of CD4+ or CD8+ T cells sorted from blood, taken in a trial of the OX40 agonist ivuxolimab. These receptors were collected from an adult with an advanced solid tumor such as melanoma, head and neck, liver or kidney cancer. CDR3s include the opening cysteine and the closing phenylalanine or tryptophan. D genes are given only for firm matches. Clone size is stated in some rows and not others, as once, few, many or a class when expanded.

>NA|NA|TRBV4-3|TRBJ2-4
CASSQGVQGVGWNIQYF
TGCGCCAGCAGCCAAGGAGTACAGGGAGTAGGCTGGAACATTCAGTACTTC
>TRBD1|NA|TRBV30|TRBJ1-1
CAWGETGVRTEAFF
TGTGCCTGGGGGGAGACAGGGGTTAGGACTGAAGCTTTCTTT
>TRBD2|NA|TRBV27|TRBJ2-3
CASSFRWASGRGDTQYF
TGTGCCAGCAGTTTTCGATGGGCTAGCGGGAGGGGGGATACGCAGTATTTT
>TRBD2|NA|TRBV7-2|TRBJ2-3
CASSLAIAGGPVDTQYF
TGTGCCAGCAGCTTAGCGATAGCGGGAGGGCCGGTAGATACGCAGTATTTT
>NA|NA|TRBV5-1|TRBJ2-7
CASSFNLYEQYF
TGCGCCAGCAGCTTCAACCTTTACGAGCAGTACTTC
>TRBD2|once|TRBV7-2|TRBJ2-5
CASSVVAGEETQYF
TGTGCCAGCAGCGTGGTAGCGGGAGAAGAGACCCAGTACTTC
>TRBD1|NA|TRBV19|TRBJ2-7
CASSPQGEFSYEQYF
TGTGCCAGTAGTCCACAGGGGGAGTTCTCCTACGAGCAGTACTTC
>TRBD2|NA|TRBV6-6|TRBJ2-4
CASSYSGDYIKYIQYF
TGTGCCAGCAGTTACTCAGGGGACTATATCAAGTACATTCAGTACTTC
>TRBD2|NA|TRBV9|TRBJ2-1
CASSSGLASYNEQFF
TGTGCCAGCAGCTCTGGACTAGCTTCCTACAATGAGCAGTTCTTC
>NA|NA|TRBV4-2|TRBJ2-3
CASSQEMGVTTDTQYF
TGTGCCAGCAGCCAAGAGATGGGGGTCACCACAGATACGCAGTATTTT